This T cell receptor beta chain was profiled in a study of CD8 T cells in Susac syndrome. The RNA input was roughly 0.5 to 1 ug, and it was reverse transcribed with random hexamers. TCRdb analysed the immunoSEQ multiplex PCR reads with MiXCR anew, one entry per CDR3 protein. Of some 180,000 distinct CDR3 sequences in the sample, under 95% were seen once. Between the trimmed V and J ends, which lost 6 bases and 7 bases, there was a span of 12 bases. This CDR3 is 13 amino acids long. Germline loops: CDR1 ENHRY, CDR2 SYGVKD. The sequence came from a human donor in good health. Source material: CD4+ T cells from PBMCs. This chain links TRBV10-3 with TRBJ2-2; D may be TRBD2 (6 bases). CDR3 in DNA: TGTGCCATCAGCGCGGGGTCGGGCGGGGAGCTGTTTTTT. Amino acids: CAISAGSGGELFF.